This T cell receptor beta chain came from a study of a mutant IDH1 vaccine in newly diagnosed glioma. Study overall: Vaccinations were initiated 4-6 weeks following radiotherapy alone, or were given together with temozolomide cycles. Treated patients showed a male proportion of roughly 60%, a female proportion of 37.5%, and a mean age of approximately 40 years. Patients got radiotherapy, temozolomide, or both beforehand, and most got both.

V was clipped by 4 bases and J by 6 bases; unmatched bases: 5. Germline V lookup: CDR1 SNHLY, CDR2 FYNNEI. This CDR3 contains 15 residues. TCRdb's table, derived via immunoSEQ multiplex PCR, lists solely in-frame clones and lacks some. The data show 40,000 to 65,000 clones, with around 80% seen just once and approximately 1.8% held by the top ten. Regarding this clone: Its antigen remains unknown.

Regarding time point: week 5, during vaccination. What each vaccine dose contained was 300 ug of mutant IDH1 20-mer peptide, accompanied by topical imiquimod. New WHO grade 3 or 4 IDH1-mutant, ATRX-lost astrocytomas were present in all donors. The TCR originated in a woman in her forties with glioma. The sequences come from PBMCs, collected from a glioma patient whose treatment included an IDH1 peptide vaccine. The V gene is TRBV2, the J gene TRBJ2-3, with 12 bases matching TRBD1. CDR3 sequence (DNA): TGTGCCAGCAGTGCCGGGACAGGGGGCTGGGATACGCAGTATTTT. The encoded protein is CASSAGTGGWDTQYF.